One sample yielded the 15 T cell receptor beta chains listed below, sequenced in a study of sequential checkpoint blockade in melanoma. Specified treatment: randomized to nivolumab then ipilimumab (arm A) or the reverse (arm B). The method was immunoSEQ multiplex PCR; TCRdb's version includes in-frame clones alone and lacks a portion of them. There are about 28,000 clones in the sample; approximately 88% occur only once, and approximately 15% lies in the top ten. The sample here was CD8+ T cells sorted from blood (inferred from file names), taken from a patient given nivolumab and ipilimumab in sequence. The source of these receptors is a human donor with melanoma.

The chain has TRBV6-6 and TRBJ2-7; 7 positions agree with TRBD2. Germline V gives CDR1 MNHNY, CDR2 SVGAGI (reference sequence). Germline trimming cut 4 bases from V and 4 bases from J; bases unmatched to any gene: 1. There are 12 residues in the CDR3. CDR3 DNA: TGTGCCAGCAGTTTTAGCGGGTACGAGCAGTACGTC. Translating it yields CASSFSGYEQYV.

The table lists this clone with a few counts. This chain uses TRBV19 with TRBJ1-1, with TRBD1 as a possible D gene (6 bases). Per the germline V gene, CDR1 is LNHDA and CDR2 is SQIVND (reference sequence). Trimming pared 10 bases from V and 1 base from J, leaving 13 bases between. The CDR3 is made up of 13 amino acids. The CDR3 spells CATTQGPNTEAFF. The CDR3 DNA reads TGTGCCACCACACAGGGACCGAACACTGAAGCTTTCTTT.

The rearrangement uses TRBV7-9 and TRBJ1-4, with 11 bases that match TRBD1. V shed 3 bases and J 5 bases; nucleotides not matched to a gene: 5. Germline CDR1 is SEHNR and CDR2 is FQNEAQ (reference sequence). The CDR3 extends over 16 amino acids. CDR3 coding DNA: TGTGCCAGCAGCTTGAAGGGACAGGGGGAGAATGAAAAACTGTTTTTT. Its translation: CASSLKGQGENEKLFF.

This clone has a single count. This rearrangement joins TRBV27 to TRBJ1-1, with D unresolved. Trimming removed 5 bases at V and 4 bases at J, with 14 bases between. CDR1 is MNHEY, CDR2 SMNVEV, per germline (reference sequence). CDR3 length equals 14 residues. CDR3 amino acids: CASSAAGSGTEAFF. CDR3 coding DNA: TGTGCCAGCAGTGCAGCGGGTTCGGGCACTGAAGCTTTCTTT.

The chain has TRBV6-5 and TRBJ2-5; 8 bases are a match to TRBD2. The J call is uncertain, as TRBJ2-7 better fits the DNA end. This CDR3 spans 14 amino acids. Germline V gives CDR1 MNHEY, CDR2 SVGAGI. CDR3 DNA: TGTGCCAGCAGTTACGCGGGAGGAGAGTACGAGCAGTACTTC. Its protein is CASSYAGGEYEQYF.

The chain combines TRBV2 with TRBJ2-3, with TRBD2 identical over 16 bases. After removal of 5 bases from V and 1 base from J, the junction contained 6 bases not matched to a gene. This CDR3 is built from 18 residues. Per the germline V gene, CDR1 is SNHLY and CDR2 is FYNNEI. The CDR3 loop reads CASSTGLAGGPGTDTQYF. The CDR3 DNA reads TGTGCCAGCAGTACGGGACTAGCGGGGGGGCCGGGCACAGATACGCAGTATTTT.

The chain employs TRBV7-8 and TRBJ1-1, with 8 bases that match TRBD1. CDR3 size: 15 residues. The V gene's germline CDR1 is SGHVS and CDR2 FQNEAQ. The V segment lost 5 bases and the J segment 5 bases; nucleotides outside the gene matches: 10. CDR3 DNA sequence: TGTGCCAGCAGCGTTGGACAGGGAACTTTGACTGAAGCTTTCTTT. The encoded protein is CASSVGQGTLTEAFF.

V usage is TRBV19 and J usage is TRBJ2-1, with TRBD1 identical over 7 bases. Looked up from germline, CDR1 is LNHDA and CDR2 is SQIVND (reference sequence). V lost 3 bases and J lost 6; bases outside the gene matches: 5. The CDR3 totals 14 residues. CDR3 in DNA: TGTGCCAGTAGTATCCAGGGGGTCTTCAATGAGCAGTTCTTC. It translates to CASSIQGVFNEQFF.

This clone has a single count. The CDR3: CASSLYRGTEAFF. In DNA form, the CDR3 reads TGTGCCAGCAGTTTATACAGGGGCACTGAAGCTTTCTTT. This chain joins TRBV28 and TRBJ1-1; 7 bases are shared with TRBD1. This CDR3 spans 13 amino acids. J lost 4 bases, V lost 1 base, and 0 bases had no gene match. The V gene's germline CDR1 is MDHEN and CDR2 SYDVKM.

The chain joins TRBV19 to TRBJ1-2; D unresolved. The ends were cut back, 7 bases at V and 3 bases at J, with 18 bases in the middle. The germline V gene encodes CDR1 LNHDA and CDR2 SQIVND (reference sequence). The length of the CDR3 is 15 residues. For the CDR3, the DNA is TGTGCCAGTAAAGAGGCCCTAAGCCCCGACTATGGCTACACCTTC. Residues: CASKEALSPDYGYTF.

The chain combines TRBV2 with TRBJ2-2; 15 nucleotides align to TRBD2. CDR1 and CDR2 from the germline V gene are SNHLY and FYNNEI. The J segment lost 4 bases and the V segment lost 7 bases, leaving 7 bases of the junction unmatched. This CDR3 spans 17 amino acids. The CDR3 loop reads CASIGLAGGRSTGELFF. In nucleotides, the CDR3 is TGTGCCAGCATTGGACTAGCGGGGGGGCGGAGCACCGGGGAGCTGTTTTTT.

The V gene is TRBV4-1, the J gene TRBJ1-1, with a tentative D call TRBD1 (5 bases). This CDR3 has 15 residues. The germline V and J ends were trimmed by 2 bases and 4 bases, with 14 bases remaining between them. The V gene's germline CDR1 is MGHRA and CDR2 YSYEKL. The CDR3 region is CASSQTQNQGTEAFF. Here the CDR3 DNA reads TGCGCCAGCAGCCAAACACAGAATCAGGGCACTGAAGCTTTCTTT.

The rearrangement links TRBV7-8 to TRBJ1-1; 7 bases agree with TRBD1. CDR1 and CDR2 (germline): SGHVS, FQNEAQ. CDR3 size: 15 residues. Losses at the gene ends were 4 bases for V and 0 bases for J; bases not matched to a gene: 5. Here the CDR3 reads CASSSHRGLNTEAFF. The CDR3 coding sequence is TGTGCCAGCAGCTCCCACAGGGGATTGAACACTGAAGCTTTCTTT. Full variable domain (rest looked up from reference TRBV7-8 and TRBJ1-1): GAGVSQSPRYKVAKRGQDVALRCDPISGHVSLFWYQQALGQGPEFLTYFQNEAQLDKSGLPSDRFFAERPEGSVSTLKIQRTQQEDSAVYLCASSSHRGLNTEAFFGQGTRLTVV.

The rearrangement uses TRBV4-1 and TRBJ2-2; D uncertain. The CDR3 runs to 11 residues. V was cut by 4 bases and J by 8 bases, with 5 bases left in between. Germline CDR1 MGHRA, CDR2 YSYEKL. The chain's CDR3 is CASSRVGELFF. CDR3 coding DNA: TGCGCCAGCAGCCGAGTGGGGGAGCTGTTTTTT.

The CDR3 here is CASSDQGYRWWEQYV. The CDR3 nucleotides read TGTGCCAGCAGTGATCAGGGGTATAGGTGGTGGGAGCAGTACGTC. This chain joins TRBV6-1 and TRBJ2-7; D possibly corresponds to TRBD1 (6 bases). CDR1 MNHNS and CDR2 SASEGT come from the germline V gene. The CDR3 consists of 15 residues. V was cut by 3 bases and J by 7 bases, with 19 bases left in between.